This TCR beta chain emerged from a study of technical replicates of blood from a few donors. This clone was counted between two and nine times. CDR3 length equals 12 residues. From germline, CDR1 is GTSNPN and CDR2 SVGIG (reference sequence). Trimming cost V 2 bases and J 5 bases, with 7 bases left between them. TCRdb's copy holds only in-frame clones and misses some; the assay was immunoSEQ multiplex PCR. The profile shows around 81,000 clones, roughly 77% of them singletons. Sequencing was carried out using PBMCs. The origin of this receptor is a human donor in good health. Some clones in this sample may be carry-over from other donors' samples. V is TRBV30 and J is TRBJ2-1; no definite D call. CDR3: CAWSIADNEQFF. CDR3 nucleotides: TGTGCCTGGAGTATCGCGGACAATGAGCAGTTCTTC. Drawing the rest from reference TRBV30 and TRBJ2-1, the complete variable domain is SQTIHQWPATLVQPVGSPLSLECTVEGTSNPNLYWYRQAAGRGLQLLFYSVGIGQISSEVPQNLSASRPQDRQFILSSKKLLLSDSGFYLCAWSIADNEQFFGPGTRLTVL.